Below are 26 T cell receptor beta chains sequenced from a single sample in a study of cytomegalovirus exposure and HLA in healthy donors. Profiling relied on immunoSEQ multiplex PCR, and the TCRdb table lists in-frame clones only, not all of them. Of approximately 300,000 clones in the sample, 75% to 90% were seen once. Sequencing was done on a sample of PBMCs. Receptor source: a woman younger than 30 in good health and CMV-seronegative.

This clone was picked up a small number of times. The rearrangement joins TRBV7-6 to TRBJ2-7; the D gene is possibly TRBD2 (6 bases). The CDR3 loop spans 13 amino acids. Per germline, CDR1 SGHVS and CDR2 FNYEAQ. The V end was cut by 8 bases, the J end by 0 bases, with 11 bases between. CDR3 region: CASAEGSSYEQYF. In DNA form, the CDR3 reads TGTGCCAGCGCGGAGGGATCCTCCTACGAGCAGTACTTC.

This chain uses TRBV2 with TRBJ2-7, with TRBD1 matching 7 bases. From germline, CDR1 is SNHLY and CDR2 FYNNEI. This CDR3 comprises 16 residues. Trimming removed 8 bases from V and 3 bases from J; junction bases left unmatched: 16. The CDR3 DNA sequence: TGTGCCAGCGAAGTGGGGTATTTGGGACAGAGCTACGAGCAGTACTTC. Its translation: CASEVGYLGQSYEQYF.

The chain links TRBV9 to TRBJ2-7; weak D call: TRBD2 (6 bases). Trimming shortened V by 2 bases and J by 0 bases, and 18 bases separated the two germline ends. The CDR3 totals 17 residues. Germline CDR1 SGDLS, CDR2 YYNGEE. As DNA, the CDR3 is TGTGCCAGCAGCGTTAGGGGTTCTTTAGCGGACTCCTACGAGCAGTACTTC. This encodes CASSVRGSLADSYEQYF.

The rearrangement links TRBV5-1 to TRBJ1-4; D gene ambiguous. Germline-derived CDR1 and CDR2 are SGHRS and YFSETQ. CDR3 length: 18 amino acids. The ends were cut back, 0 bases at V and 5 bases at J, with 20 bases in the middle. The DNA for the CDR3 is TGCGCCAGCAGCTTGGAAGGCTGGCAGACTCCGCCAAATGAAAAACTGTTTTTT. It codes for CASSLEGWQTPPNEKLFF.

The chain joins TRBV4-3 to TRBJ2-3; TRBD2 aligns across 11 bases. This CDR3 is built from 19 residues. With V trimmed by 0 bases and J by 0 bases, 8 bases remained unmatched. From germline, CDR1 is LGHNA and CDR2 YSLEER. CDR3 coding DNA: TGCGCCAGCAGCCAAGAATCTCGGGGACTAGCGGCTAGCACAGATACGCAGTATTTT. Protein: CASSQESRGLAASTDTQYF.

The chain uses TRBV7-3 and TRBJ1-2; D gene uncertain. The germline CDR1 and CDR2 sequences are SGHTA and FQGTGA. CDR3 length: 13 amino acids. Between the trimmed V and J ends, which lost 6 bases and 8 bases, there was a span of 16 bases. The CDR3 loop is CASSSTGRQGYTF. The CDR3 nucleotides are TGTGCCAGCAGTTCTACCGGGAGACAAGGCTACACCTTC.

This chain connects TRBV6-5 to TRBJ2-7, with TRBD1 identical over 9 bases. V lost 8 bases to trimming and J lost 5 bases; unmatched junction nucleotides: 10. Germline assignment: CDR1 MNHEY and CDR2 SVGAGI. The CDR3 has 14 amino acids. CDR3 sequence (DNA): TGTGCCAGCTTTGGCGACAGGGGGTTGGACGAGCAGTACTTC. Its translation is CASFGDRGLDEQYF.

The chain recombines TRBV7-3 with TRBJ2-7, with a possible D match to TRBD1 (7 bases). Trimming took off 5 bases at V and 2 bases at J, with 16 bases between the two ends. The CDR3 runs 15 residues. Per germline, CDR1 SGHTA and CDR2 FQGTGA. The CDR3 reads CASSPRGTETYEQYF. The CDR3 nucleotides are TGTGCCAGCAGCCCGCGCGGGACAGAGACCTACGAGCAGTACTTC.

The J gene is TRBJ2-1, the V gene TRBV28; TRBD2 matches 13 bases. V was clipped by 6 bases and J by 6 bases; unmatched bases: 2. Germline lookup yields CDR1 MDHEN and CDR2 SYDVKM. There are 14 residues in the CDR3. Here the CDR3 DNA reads TGTGCCAGCAGAACTAGCGGGAGGGTCAATGAGCAGTTCTTC. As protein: CASRTSGRVNEQFF. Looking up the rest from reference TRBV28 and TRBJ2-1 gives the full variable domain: DVKVTQSSRYLVKRTGEKVFLECVQDMDHENMFWYRQDPGLGLRLIYFSYDVKMKEKGDIPEGYSVSREKKERFSLILESASTNQTSMYLCASRTSGRVNEQFFGPGTRLTVL.

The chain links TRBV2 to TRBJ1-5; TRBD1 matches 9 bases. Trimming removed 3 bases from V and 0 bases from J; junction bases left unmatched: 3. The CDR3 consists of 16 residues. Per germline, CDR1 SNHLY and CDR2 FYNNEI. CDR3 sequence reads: CASSEGQGLSNQPQHF. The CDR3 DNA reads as TGTGCCAGCAGTGAGGGACAGGGACTTAGCAATCAGCCCCAGCATTTT. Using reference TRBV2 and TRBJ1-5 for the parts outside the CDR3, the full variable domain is EPEVTQTPSHQVTQMGQEVILRCVPISNHLYFYWYRQILGQKVEFLVSFYNNEISEKSEIFDDQFSVERPDGSNFTLKIRSTKLEDSAMYFCASSEGQGLSNQPQHFGDGTRLSIL.

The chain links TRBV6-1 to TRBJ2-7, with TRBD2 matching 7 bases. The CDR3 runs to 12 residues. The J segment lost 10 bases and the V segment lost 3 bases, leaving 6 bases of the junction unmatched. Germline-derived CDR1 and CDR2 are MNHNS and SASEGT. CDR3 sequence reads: CASSDVPGGQYF. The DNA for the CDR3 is TGTGCCAGCAGTGACGTTCCGGGGGGACAGTACTTC.

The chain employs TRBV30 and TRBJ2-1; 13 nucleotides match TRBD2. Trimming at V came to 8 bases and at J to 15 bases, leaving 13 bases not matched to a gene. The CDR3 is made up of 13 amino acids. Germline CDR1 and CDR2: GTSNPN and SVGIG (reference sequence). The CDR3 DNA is TGTGCCGCCGGACTAGCGGGAGATCCCCCCGCGTTCTTC. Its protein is CAAGLAGDPPAFF.

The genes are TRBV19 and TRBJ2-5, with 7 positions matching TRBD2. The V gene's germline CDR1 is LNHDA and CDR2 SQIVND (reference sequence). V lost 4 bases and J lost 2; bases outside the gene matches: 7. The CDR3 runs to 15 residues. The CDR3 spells CASSNGLAAQETQYF. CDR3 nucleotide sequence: TGTGCCAGTAGTAATGGTCTAGCGGCTCAAGAGACCCAGTACTTC.

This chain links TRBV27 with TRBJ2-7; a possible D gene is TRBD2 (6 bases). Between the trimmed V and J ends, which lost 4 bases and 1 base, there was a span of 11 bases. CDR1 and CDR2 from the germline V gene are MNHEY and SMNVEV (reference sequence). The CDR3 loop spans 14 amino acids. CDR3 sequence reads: CASSWASVSYEQYF. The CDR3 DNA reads TGTGCCAGCAGTTGGGCTAGCGTGTCCTACGAGCAGTACTTC.

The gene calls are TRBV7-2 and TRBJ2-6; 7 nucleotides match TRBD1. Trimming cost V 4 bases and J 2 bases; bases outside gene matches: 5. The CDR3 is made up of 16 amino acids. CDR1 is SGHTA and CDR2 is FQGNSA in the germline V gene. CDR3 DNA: TGTGCCAGCAGCTCATCCACAGGGGCTGGGGCCAACGTCCTGACTTTC. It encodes CASSSSTGAGANVLTF.

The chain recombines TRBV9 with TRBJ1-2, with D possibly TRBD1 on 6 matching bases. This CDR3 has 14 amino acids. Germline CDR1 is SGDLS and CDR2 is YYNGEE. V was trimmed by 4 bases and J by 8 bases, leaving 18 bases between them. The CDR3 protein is CASSRKWDNQGYTF. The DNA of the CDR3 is TGTGCCAGCAGCCGGAAATGGGACAATCAAGGCTACACCTTC.

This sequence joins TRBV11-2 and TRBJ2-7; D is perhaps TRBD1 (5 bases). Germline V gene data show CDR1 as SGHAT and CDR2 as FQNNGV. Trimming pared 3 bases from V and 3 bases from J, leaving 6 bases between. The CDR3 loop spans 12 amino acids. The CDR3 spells CASSLTDYEQYF. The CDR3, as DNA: TGTGCCAGCAGCTTGACAGACTACGAGCAGTACTTC.

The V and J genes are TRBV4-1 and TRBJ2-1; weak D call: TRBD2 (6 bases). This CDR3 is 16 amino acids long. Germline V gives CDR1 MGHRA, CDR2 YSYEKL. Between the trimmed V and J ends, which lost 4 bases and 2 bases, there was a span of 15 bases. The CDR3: CASSPGRSLTYNEQFF. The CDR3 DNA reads TGCGCCAGCAGCCCAGGGAGGTCTCTGACCTACAATGAGCAGTTCTTC.

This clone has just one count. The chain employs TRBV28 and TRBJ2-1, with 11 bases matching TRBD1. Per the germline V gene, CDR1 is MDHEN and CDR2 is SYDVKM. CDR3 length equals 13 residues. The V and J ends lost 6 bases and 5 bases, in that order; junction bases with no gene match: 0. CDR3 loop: CASRGQGDNEQFF. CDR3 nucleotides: TGTGCCAGCAGGGGACAGGGGGACAATGAGCAGTTCTTC.

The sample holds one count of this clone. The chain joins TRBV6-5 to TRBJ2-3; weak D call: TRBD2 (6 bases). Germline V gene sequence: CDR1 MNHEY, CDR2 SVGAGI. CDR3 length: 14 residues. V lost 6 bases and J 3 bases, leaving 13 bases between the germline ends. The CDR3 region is CASSPGTRTDTQYF. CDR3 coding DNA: TGTGCCAGCAGCCCCGGGACTCGGACAGATACGCAGTATTTT.

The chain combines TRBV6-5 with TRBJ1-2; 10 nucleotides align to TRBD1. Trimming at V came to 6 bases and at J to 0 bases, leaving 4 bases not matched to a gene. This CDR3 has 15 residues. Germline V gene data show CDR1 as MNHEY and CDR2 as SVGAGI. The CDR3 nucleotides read TGTGCCAGCAGCGCCGGGACAGGGGCTAACTATGGCTACACCTTC. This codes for CASSAGTGANYGYTF.

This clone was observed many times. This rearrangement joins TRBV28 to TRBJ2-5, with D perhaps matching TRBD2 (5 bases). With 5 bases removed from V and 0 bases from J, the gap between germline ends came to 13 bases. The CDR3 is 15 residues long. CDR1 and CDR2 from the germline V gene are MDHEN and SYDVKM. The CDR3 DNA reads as TGTGCCAGCAGTCCCGGTCGAGCGGACCAAGAGACCCAGTACTTC. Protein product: CASSPGRADQETQYF.

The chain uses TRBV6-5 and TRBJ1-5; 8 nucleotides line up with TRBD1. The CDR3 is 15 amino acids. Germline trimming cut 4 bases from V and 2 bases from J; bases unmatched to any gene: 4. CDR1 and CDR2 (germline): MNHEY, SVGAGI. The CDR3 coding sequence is TGTGCCAGCAGTTCCCCGACAGGGGGCAATCAGCCCCAGCATTTT. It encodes CASSSPTGGNQPQHF.

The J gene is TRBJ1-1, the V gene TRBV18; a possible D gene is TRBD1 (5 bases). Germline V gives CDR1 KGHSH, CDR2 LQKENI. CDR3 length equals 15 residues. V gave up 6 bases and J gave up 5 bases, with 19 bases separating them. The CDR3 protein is CASSHRGEGWTEAFF. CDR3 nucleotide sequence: TGTGCCAGCTCCCACCGGGGGGAGGGATGGACTGAAGCTTTCTTT.

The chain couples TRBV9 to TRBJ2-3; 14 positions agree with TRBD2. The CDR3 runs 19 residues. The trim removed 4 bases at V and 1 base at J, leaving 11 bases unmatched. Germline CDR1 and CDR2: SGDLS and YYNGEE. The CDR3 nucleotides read TGTGCCAGCAGCCGATCGACTAGCGGGAGGGCCCTCGGCACAGATACGCAGTATTTT. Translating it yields CASSRSTSGRALGTDTQYF.

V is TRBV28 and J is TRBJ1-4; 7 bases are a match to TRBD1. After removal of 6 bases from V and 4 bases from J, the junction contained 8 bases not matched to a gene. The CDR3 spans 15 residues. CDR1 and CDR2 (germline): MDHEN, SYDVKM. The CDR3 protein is CASRTPGQLNEKLFF. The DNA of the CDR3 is TGTGCCAGCAGGACTCCGGGACAGCTTAATGAAAAACTGTTTTTT.